Listed below are T cell receptor beta chains from one sample, sequenced in a study of post-analysis software for immune sequencing data. MiXCR was run by TCRdb on the PCR reads, yielding one entry per CDR3 protein. This sample has around 770,000 distinct CDR3 sequences; about half occur once, and the top ten carry roughly 4.5%. Sequencing was done on a sample of blood. These TCRs come from a girl aged 5-17 years with multiple sclerosis. The CDR3 runs from the conserved cysteine through the conserved F or W. D genes are given only for firm matches. A row's size may be missing; if present it is once, few, many or a size class.

D,V,J,size,DNA,CDR3
TRBD2,TRBV20-1,TRBJ2-1,few,TGCAGTGCTCTTGGACTAGCGGGAGGCACCCCGACCTACAATGAGCAGTTCTTC,CSALGLAGGTPTYNEQFF
TRBD1,TRBV30,TRBJ2-5,-,TGTGCCTACCTACAGGGGTTGGGGGAGACCCAGTACTTC,CAYLQGLGETQYF
-,TRBV3-1,TRBJ2-5,-,TGTGCCAGCAGCGGACGGACAGCCCTAGAGACCCAGTACTTC,CASSGRTALETQYF
-,TRBV12-3/TRBV12-4,TRBJ1-2,-,TGTGCCAGCACCCTGGCGGGGGCTGGAGGCTACACCTTC,CASTLAGAGGYTF
-,TRBV7-9,TRBJ2-1,-,TGTGCCAGCAGCTCGGACGGGTTCTACAATGAGCAGTTCTTC,CASSSDGFYNEQFF
-,TRBV10-3,TRBJ2-3,few,TGTGCCTCTACCGACTCGGAAGATACGCAGTATTTT,CASTDSEDTQYF
-,TRBV4-3,TRBJ2-7,-,TGCGCCAGCAGCCAAGATACAGAAGGGGGCTACGAGCAGTACTTC,CASSQDTEGGYEQYF
TRBD1,TRBV20-1,TRBJ1-5,-,TGCAGTGCTTCTTGGACAGGGTACAATCAGCCCCAGCATTTT,CSASWTGYNQPQHF
TRBD2,TRBV6-5,TRBJ2-7,many,TGTGCCAGCAGTCCTTGGACTAGCGGAACCTACGAGCAGTACTTC,CASSPWTSGTYEQYF
-,TRBV27,TRBJ2-1,few,TGTGCCAGCAAGGGACAAGCGGGGTCCAATGAGCAGTTCTTC,CASKGQAGSNEQFF
TRBD1,TRBV13,TRBJ2-1,few,TGTGCCAGCAGTGTTGGCAGGGGGAAAATGAGTGAGCAGTTCTTC,CASSVGRGKMSEQFF
-,TRBV12-3/TRBV12-4,TRBJ1-4,once,TGTGCCAGCAGTGGAAGGTCGGCAAGTAATGAAAAACTGTTTTTT,CASSGRSASNEKLFF
-,TRBV7-9,TRBJ2-1,few,TGTGCCAGCAGCTCACCCGGACCATACAATGAGCAGTTCTTC,CASSSPGPYNEQFF
TRBD1,TRBV7-9,TRBJ2-1,once,TGTGCCAGCAGCTTAGTTCAGGGGGCGAAAAATGAGCAGTTCTTC,CASSLVQGAKNEQFF
-,TRBV7-9,TRBJ2-1,-,TGTGCCAGCATCTTGTCCTTTTCTAGCGTGAGCTCCTACAATGAGCAGTTCTTC,CASILSFSSVSSYNEQFF
-,TRBV20-1,TRBJ2-1,-,TGCAGTGCTAGAGACCTTCGGACTGAACACTACAATGAGCAGTTCTTC,CSARDLRTEHYNEQFF
TRBD1,TRBV29-1,TRBJ1-2,few,TGCAGCGTGGAAACAGGGGGCGGTTTTTATGGCTACACCTTC,CSVETGGGFYGYTF
-,TRBV10-3,TRBJ1-2,few,TGTGCCATCAGTGATCCGGGCTCAGGCTATGGCTACACCTTC,CAISDPGSGYGYTF
-,TRBV7-2,TRBJ2-3,-,TGTGCCAGCAGCTTAGTGTCCCCGCCGGGGGCAGATACGCAGTATTTT,CASSLVSPPGADTQYF
TRBD1,TRBV6-2/TRBV6-3,TRBJ2-7,-,TGTGCAACGGGACAGCCTACCTCCTACGAGCAGTACTTC,CATGQPTSYEQYF
-,TRBV29-1,TRBJ1-2,few,TGCAGCGTAGCCCGGGGGATAGGGGATGGCTACACCTTC,CSVARGIGDGYTF
TRBD2,TRBV5-6,TRBJ2-7,many,TGTGCCAGCAGCCTGTCCGGGACTACCTACGAGCAGTACTTC,CASSLSGTTYEQYF
-,TRBV20-1,TRBJ2-4,-,TGCAGTGCTTGGGGGAGAGAGGCCAAAAACATTCAGTACTTC,CSAWGREAKNIQYF
TRBD2,TRBV20-1,TRBJ2-4,few,TGCAGTGCTAGACCATCGGGGGGATACATTCAGTACTTC,CSARPSGGYIQYF
TRBD1,TRBV20-1,TRBJ2-7,-,TGCAGTGCTATGCCCGAGACAGGGATGATTTTGGCTTTCTACGAGCAGTACTTC,CSAMPETGMILAFYEQYF
TRBD1,TRBV3-1,TRBJ2-7,-,TGTGCCAGCAGCCAAGAGAGGGACAGGGGATACGAGCAGTACTTC,CASSQERDRGYEQYF
-,TRBV6-6,TRBJ2-1,-,TGTGCCAGCAGGAAGACTATAGAAGACTACAATGAGCAGTTCTTC,CASRKTIEDYNEQFF
TRBD2,TRBV29-1,TRBJ2-5,many,TGCAGCGTTGAAGATCCGTGGCGGGAGACGGAGACCCAGTACTTC,CSVEDPWRETETQYF
-,TRBV18,TRBJ1-1,few,TGCGCCAGCAGCCCCGGACAGAACACTGAAGCTTTCTTT,CASSPGQNTEAFF
-,TRBV15,TRBJ2-3,-,TGTGCCACCAGCAGAGCGGCAGGGGATACGCAGTATTTT,CATSRAAGDTQYF
-,TRBV12-3/TRBV12-4,TRBJ1-1,many,TGTGCCAGCAGCAGACCCCCGACCTACACTGAAGCTTTCTTT,CASSRPPTYTEAFF